These T cell receptor beta chains were read from a single sample in a study of shared clonotypes between healthy human individuals. TCRdb's copy holds only in-frame clones and misses some; the assay was immunoSEQ multiplex PCR. The sample lists 2.3 million or so clones, just over 90% occurring once. The material sequenced was naive CD4+ T cells from PBMCs. These receptors originate from a man between 18 and 35 years old in good health. Some clones in this sample may be carry-over from other donors' samples. Both conserved end residues are part of each CDR3. D genes are given only for firm matches.

d_gene,v_gene,j_gene,CDR3aa
TRBD1,TRBV30,TRBJ2-7,CAWSRTGVPYEQYF
-,TRBV5-1,TRBJ2-1,CASSLAGEYYNEQFF
-,TRBV6-5,TRBJ2-7,CASTSPGQGAYEQYF
TRBD1,TRBV28,TRBJ1-2,CAGSGRGLGYTF
-,TRBV10-2,TRBJ1-3,CASRPGTWTMRGNTIYF
-,TRBV6-6,TRBJ2-1,CASSIDSYNEQFF
-,TRBV2,TRBJ1-2,CASSGGSGGYYGYTF
-,TRBV30,TRBJ2-3,CAWSVHESDTQYF
-,TRBV9,TRBJ2-2,CASSVGQEGTGELFF
-,TRBV18,TRBJ2-7,CASSPGLDSLYEQYF
-,TRBV30,TRBJ2-1,CAWSAYIGGHSVQNEQFF
TRBD2,TRBV15,TRBJ2-3,CATSSAGTSGDTQYF
-,TRBV28,TRBJ2-7,CASSQLILAASSREQYF
TRBD2,TRBV7-2,TRBJ2-1,CASSFAGLAGGEQFF
-,TRBV7-9,TRBJ1-2,CASSLGLATLYGYTF
-,TRBV7-2,TRBJ1-5,CASSFTGNQPQHF
-,TRBV5-1,TRBJ1-5,CASSLAGYPNQPQHF
TRBD2,TRBV27,TRBJ2-7,CASSFSLAGAYEQYF
TRBD1,TRBV5-1,TRBJ1-4,CASSRTGAYEKLFF
-,TRBV9,TRBJ1-2,CASSGTSGAGGYTF
TRBD1,TRBV6-1,TRBJ1-2,CASSKETGVGYTF
TRBD2,TRBV27,TRBJ2-3,CASSFAGGRADTQYF
-,TRBV28,TRBJ2-3,CASGDARGYTDTQYF
-,TRBV28,TRBJ2-7,CASSLRWEYDEQYF
-,TRBV28,TRBJ1-1,CASSDPSGAFF
TRBD1,TRBV29-1,TRBJ2-5,CSVPGQGGPGETQYF
-,TRBV5-1,TRBJ1-1,CASSLATGLNTEAFF
TRBD2,TRBV5-1,TRBJ2-3,CASSLGLAATDTQYF
TRBD1,TRBV19,TRBJ2-7,CASRPGTGLEEQYF
-,TRBV5-4,TRBJ1-2,CASSWGYGYTF
-,TRBV13,TRBJ2-7,CASSLKWRSNSYEQYF
TRBD1,TRBV2,TRBJ1-1,CASSLTGGTEAFF
TRBD1,TRBV5-1,TRBJ2-4,CASSPPRTGDINIQYF
-,TRBV5-1,TRBJ1-4,CASRVRQGLGEKLFF
-,TRBV18,TRBJ2-1,CASRGGGLGSYNEQFF
-,TRBV12-5,TRBJ1-5,CASGFLNQPQHF
-,TRBV27,TRBJ1-1,CASSDHGQRAFF
TRBD2,TRBV7-3,TRBJ2-1,CASSFGGGSSYNEQFF
-,TRBV7-2,TRBJ2-5,CASSLEGARKQETQYF
TRBD1,TRBV28,TRBJ2-2,CASSPGQGGELFF
-,TRBV5-6,TRBJ1-6,CASSLTAFLNSPLHF
-,TRBV7-3,TRBJ2-6,CASSLHAGGANVLTF
-,TRBV7-9,TRBJ2-2,CASSLHRNTGELFF
-,TRBV5-5,TRBJ1-5,CASSLEGGNQPQHF
TRBD1,TRBV19,TRBJ1-2,CASSPGDSSFDGYTF
-,TRBV7-8,TRBJ1-5,CASTTLGIQWGQPQHF
-,TRBV20-1,TRBJ1-1,CSAGRTEAFF
-,TRBV2,TRBJ2-5,CASRRETQYF
TRBD2,TRBV18,TRBJ2-1,CASSPPGAGVRNYEQFF